Listed below are T cell receptor beta chains from one sample, sequenced in a study of beta chain features in type 1 diabetes. Sequenced by immunoSEQ multiplex PCR; TCRdb stores in-frame clones only, minus some. Altogether about 120,000 clones are present, around 15% being singletons, with the ten largest covering approximately 2.3%. The specimen sequenced was central memory CD4+ T cells from blood. All receptors derive from a man younger than 45 with type 1 diabetes. The CDR3 runs from the conserved cysteine through the conserved F or W. A row's size may be missing; if present it is once, few, many or a size class.

>TRBV5-6|few|TRBJ2-1
CASSLDQGATYNEQFF
>TRBV7-2|many|TRBJ2-3
CASSPPGTDTQYF
>TRBV9|.|TRBJ1-2
CASSPGTPDLYGYTF
>TRBV18|few|TRBJ2-3
CASSPPSRGDTQYF
>TRBV29-1|.|TRBJ2-7
CSVEIQFDEQYF
>TRBV9|.|TRBJ2-3
CASSASGGADTQYF
>TRBV7-2|.|TRBJ2-5
CASSPTQETQYF
>TRBV5-6|few|TRBJ2-1
CASSLVRSSYNEQFF
>TRBV7-2|.|TRBJ2-2
CASSSGLAGGTGELFF
>TRBV11-1|.|TRBJ2-3
CASSLVLAGVGTDTQYF
>TRBV14|few|TRBJ2-3
CASSRGLSTDTQYF
>TRBV29-1|.|TRBJ2-1
CSVDGRGLGNEQFF
>TRBV11-2|few|TRBJ2-3
CASSGLAGARTDTQYF
>TRBV7-2|.|TRBJ1-6
CASSLDSAGTNSPLHF
>TRBV19|few|TRBJ1-1
CASSTQTGYNTEAFF
>TRBV25-1|.|TRBJ2-7
CASSWQDSYEQYF
>TRBV29-1|few|TRBJ2-3
CSVASPRDRAGDTQYF
>TRBV5-4|.|TRBJ2-2
CASSLEAQNTGELFF
>TRBV7-2|few|TRBJ2-3
CASSPRGGSGTDTQYF
>TRBV7-2|.|TRBJ1-2
CASSQTGNYGYTF
>TRBV4-2|few|TRBJ2-3
CASSQGKAGTDTQYF
>TRBV2|few|TRBJ2-7
CASSADGDEQYF
>TRBV5-1|.|TRBJ1-2
CASTPGTGGDGYTF
>TRBV13|.|TRBJ2-3
CASRRGVGTITDTQYF
>TRBV9|few|TRBJ2-3
CASSANVGEVIF
>TRBV5-1|.|TRBJ2-2
CASSFVANTGELFF
>TRBV29-1|.|TRBJ2-7
CSSSQGLASEQYF
>TRBV7-9|.|TRBJ2-5
CASSKTGGETQYF
>TRBV13|few|TRBJ2-2
CASSSTRFGELFF
>TRBV5-4|.|TRBJ2-3
CASSWDRVTDTQYF
>TRBV4-1|.|TRBJ2-7
CASSQDPTGYEQYF
>TRBV9|.|TRBJ1-6
CASSVDWGQSDSPLHF
>TRBV11-1|.|TRBJ2-5
CASSYRGETQYF
>TRBV30|.|TRBJ1-5
CAWSGRTNQPQHF
>TRBV25-1|.|TRBJ2-5
CASRGGGVETQYF
>TRBV7-6|.|TRBJ2-1
CASSLIGDRAYNEQFF
>TRBV4-2|few|TRBJ2-1
CASTSGGARRGNEQFF
>TRBV4-3|few|TRBJ2-1
CASSHSQGGEQFF
>TRBV7-9|few|TRBJ2-7
CASSLAPSSEQYF
>TRBV7-9|.|TRBJ1-1
CASSREPNTEAFF
>TRBV7-2|few|TRBJ2-2
CATWAVQGANTGELFF
>TRBV10-2|.|TRBJ2-2
CASRDRGRSSGELFF